The clone carrying this TCR beta chain was seen more than once but under ten times. The antigen is undetermined. The data were obtained in a study of CD8 T cells in ankylosing spondylitis. Study-level results: Peripheral blood held disease-linked clones only at relatively low frequency, and these were CD8+. Ankylosing spondylitis blood seemed to carry a telltale TCR beta motif made of seven or eight highly homologous variants. Some of these motif variants have turned up before, in reports on reactive arthritis synovial fluid and blood. Significant enrichment of disease-linked clones was reportedly seen in matched ankylosing spondylitis synovial fluid.

This CDR3 is 15 amino acids long. Germline V gene data show CDR1 as SGHAT and CDR2 as FQNNGV. The germline V and J ends were trimmed by 5 bases and 0 bases, with 12 bases remaining between them. Each CDR3 protein gets one entry after TCRdb re-called the 5' RACE reads with MiXCR. The sample lists about 160,000 distinct CDR3 sequences; around 9.6% were seen once. This TCR derives from a female donor with ankylosing spondylitis or in good health (not recorded which). The V call is TRBV11-2, the J call TRBJ2-3; maybe TRBD2 (5 bases). The sample consisted of blood, either unsorted or a sorted T cell fraction (not recorded which). CDR3 nucleotide sequence: TGTGCCAGCAGCCGGACTGGCGGGAGCACAGATACGCAGTATTTT. Protein product: CASSRTGGSTDTQYF.